Following are 6 T cell receptor beta chains from one sample sequenced in a study of post-analysis software for immune sequencing data. Study observations and caveats: Compared with controls, patients had more of about 5 TRBV segments, including TRBV5-6, TRBV5-1 and TRBV20-1.

Their recognized antigens are unknown. cDNA libraries for TCR beta contained unique molecular identifiers. TCRdb recomputed calls from the PCR reads with MiXCR, one row per CDR3 protein. The profile shows roughly 400,000 distinct CDR3 sequences, 30% to 40% of them singletons. The sample was blood. These receptors all come from a girl aged 2 to 10 with multiple sclerosis.

A note on this clonotype: Its ends do not fully match the called genes, so a read error is possible. V usage is TRBV9 and J usage is TRBJ2-5; 8 positions agree with TRBD2. The tail of the sequence fits TRBJ2-7 better, so the J call may be wrong. The germline V gene encodes CDR1 SGDLS and CDR2 YYNGEE. The CDR3 extends over 16 amino acids. The CDR3 protein is CAGSVAAGATSYEQYF. CDR3 nucleotides: TGTGCCGGCAGCGTAGCAGCGGGAGCCACCTCTTACGAGCAGTACTTC.

The genes are TRBV12-3 or TRBV12-4 and TRBJ2-1; 8 bases are shared with TRBD2. The CDR3 contains 17 residues. After removal of 3 bases from V and 5 bases from J, the junction contained 12 bases not matched to a gene. CDR3 sequence reads: CASSFSLTGGPHNEQFF. The DNA for the CDR3 is TGTGCCAGCAGTTTCAGCCTGACGGGGGGGCCGCACAATGAGCAGTTCTTC.

This clonotype was counted a few times. The chain has TRBV3-1 and TRBJ2-6; tentative D call: TRBD1 (5 bases). V lost 4 bases to trimming and J lost 2 bases, with 12 bases between them. The germline V gene has CDR1 LGHDT and CDR2 YNNKEL (reference sequence). This CDR3 is 16 amino acids long. The CDR3 region has the DNA TGTGCCAGCAGCCTAATAACAGGAACTGGGGCCAACGTCCTGACTTTC. Its protein product is CASSLITGTGANVLTF.

The sample holds one count of this clonotype. The chain couples TRBV5-1 to TRBJ2-6, with 8 bases fitting TRBD1. Trimming cost V 4 bases and J 2 bases; bases outside gene matches: 2. CDR1 and CDR2 (germline): SGHRS, YFSETQ. This CDR3 comprises 15 residues. CDR3 nucleotide sequence: TGCGCCAGCAGCAGGACAGGGACTGGGGCCAACGTCCTGACTTTC. Its translation is CASSRTGTGANVLTF.

The V call is TRBV3-1, the J call TRBJ2-1; 10 nucleotides match TRBD2. V lost 3 bases, J lost 9 bases, and 14 bases stayed unmatched. This CDR3 has 17 amino acids. Germline CDR1 reads LGHDT; CDR2 reads YNNKEL (reference sequence). For the CDR3, the DNA is TGTGCCAGCAGCCACGACCCGACTAGCGGGTCTAGGGTTGAGCAGTTCTTC. Translated, it gives CASSHDPTSGSRVEQFF.

The rearrangement uses TRBV27 and TRBJ2-3; D is ambiguous. V lost 0 bases, J lost 3 bases, and 7 bases lay in between. CDR1 is MNHEY, CDR2 SMNVEV, per germline (reference sequence). The CDR3 is made up of 14 amino acids. CDR3 DNA: TGTGCCAGCAGTTTATCGATCAGTACAGATACGCAGTATTTT. Translating gives CASSLSISTDTQYF.